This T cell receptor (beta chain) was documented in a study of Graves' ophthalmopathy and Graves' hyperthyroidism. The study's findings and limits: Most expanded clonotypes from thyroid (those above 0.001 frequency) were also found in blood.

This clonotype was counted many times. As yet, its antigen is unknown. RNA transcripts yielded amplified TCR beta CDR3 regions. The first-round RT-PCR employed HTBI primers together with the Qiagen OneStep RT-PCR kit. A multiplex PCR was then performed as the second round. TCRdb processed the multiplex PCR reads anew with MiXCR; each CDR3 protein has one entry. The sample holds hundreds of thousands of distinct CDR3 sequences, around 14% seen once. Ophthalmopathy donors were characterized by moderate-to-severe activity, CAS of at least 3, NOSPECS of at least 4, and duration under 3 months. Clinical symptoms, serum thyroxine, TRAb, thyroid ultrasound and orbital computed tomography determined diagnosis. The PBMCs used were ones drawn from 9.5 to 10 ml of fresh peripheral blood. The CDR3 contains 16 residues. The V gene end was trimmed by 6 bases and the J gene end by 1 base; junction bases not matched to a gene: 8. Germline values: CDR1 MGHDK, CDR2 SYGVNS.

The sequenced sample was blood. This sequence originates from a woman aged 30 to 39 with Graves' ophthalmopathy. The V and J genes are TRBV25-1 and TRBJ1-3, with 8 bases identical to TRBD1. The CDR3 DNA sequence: TGTGCCAGCAGCTACGGACAGGGTTCATCTGGAAACACCATATATTTT. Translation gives CASSYGQGSSGNTIYF.